A selection of T cell receptor beta chains follows, all from one sample in a study of cytomegalovirus exposure and HLA in healthy donors. Here immunoSEQ multiplex PCR was the method, and the copy in TCRdb shows in-frame clones only, minus some. The listing contains more than 90,000 clones. The material sequenced was PBMCs. These receptors originate from a man aged 25-45 years in good health and CMV-seronegative. Each CDR3 is given without its conserved first and last residue. A D gene is named only where the DNA matches it firmly.

j_call d_call v_call cdr3_aa
TRBJ2-7 - TRBV2 ASSWDKTYEQY
TRBJ2-7 - TRBV7-9 ASSFNLEQY
TRBJ1-2 - TRBV30 AWTGFNYGYT
TRBJ2-5 - TRBV9 ASSFGGQYQETQY
TRBJ1-3 - TRBV18 ASSPTGSGNTIY
TRBJ1-1 TRBD1 TRBV7-3 ASSLGAGGRTEAF
TRBJ1-4 - TRBV7-2 ASSLGRDREKLF
TRBJ1-2 - TRBV28 ALTPGRGLGYT
TRBJ2-3 TRBD2 TRBV7-2 ASSSTSGDSDTQY
TRBJ2-7 - TRBV5-1 ASSLDQGNYEQY
TRBJ1-6 - TRBV6-5 ASSYSSPETDSPLH
TRBJ1-6 - TRBV6-5 ASSYIQGDSPLH
TRBJ2-5 TRBD2 TRBV19 ASSLSGGGKTQY
TRBJ1-4 - TRBV5-1 ASRTTGSNEKLF
TRBJ1-5 - TRBV19 ASSRSGLGNQPQH
TRBJ2-7 - TRBV7-9 ASSLVQSYEQY
TRBJ2-1 - TRBV7-9 ASSLGRGLSYNEQF
TRBJ1-4 - TRBV7-6 ASSQRGAGLEEKLF
TRBJ1-6 - TRBV2 ASRILAGVNSPLH
TRBJ1-5 TRBD1 TRBV5-1 ASSLGQGQPQH
TRBJ2-2 - TRBV18 ASSQTGTGELF
TRBJ2-3 TRBD2 TRBV29-1 SVLAGGPDTQY
TRBJ2-5 - TRBV28 ASSKRGETQY
TRBJ1-5 - TRBV19 ASSRGQNSNQPQH
- TRBD1 TRBV29-1 SVDCSRGLAYEQY
TRBJ1-3 TRBD1 TRBV5-1 AGSAATGGTGNTIY
TRBJ2-7 - TRBV18 ASSPPEGSPYEQY
TRBJ2-7 TRBD2 TRBV28 ASSTSGGAYEQY
TRBJ2-2 - TRBV2 ASSPQTSAGELF
TRBJ2-5 - TRBV11-2 ASSLTIWETQY
TRBJ2-6 TRBD2 TRBV7-9 ASSLAGTSSGANVLT
TRBJ2-1 TRBD1 TRBV5-4 ASSPQGADEQF
TRBJ2-4 TRBD2 TRBV6-5 ASTRTSGRNIQY
TRBJ1-6 - TRBV7-6 ASSAWTDNSPLH
TRBJ2-5 TRBD1 TRBV29-1 SVHFAGGGETQY
TRBJ2-5 - TRBV5-1 ASSFPGTGEQY
TRBJ1-1 - TRBV5-1 ASSRPEAGDTEAF
TRBJ2-3 - TRBV2 ASSVGADTQY
TRBJ2-1 TRBD1 TRBV11-3 ASSQTGAYNEQF
TRBJ1-5 TRBD1 TRBV18 ASSPGDRTPQH
TRBJ2-6 - TRBV5-4 ASSLPGSGANVLT
TRBJ2-7 - TRBV6-1 ASSDIPYEQY
TRBJ2-6 - TRBV5-5 ASSPGPSGAPSGANVLT
TRBJ2-1 - TRBV9 ASSVGLEALDEQF
TRBJ1-6 - TRBV2 ASIQRGGNSPLH
TRBJ2-7 TRBD1 TRBV6-4 ASATGISYEQY
TRBJ2-7 TRBD1 TRBV5-1 ASSPGQGSYEQY
TRBJ2-5 TRBD1 TRBV19 ASSMIGQGVGETQY
TRBJ2-1 TRBD2 TRBV7-2 ASSPNAGGPYNEQF
TRBJ2-3 - TRBV18 ASSPPNLTPSDTQY
TRBJ1-5 TRBD1 TRBV19 ASRRDRGGNQPQH
TRBJ1-1 - TRBV28 ATFTGSGEAF